The 31 T cell receptor beta chains below come from one sample, sequenced in a study of blood T cell repertoires in COVID-19. TCRdb keeps only in-frame clones here, not all; method: immunoSEQ multiplex PCR. Found here are 250,000 to 350,000 clones, roughly nine tenths of them singletons; the top ten hold around 2.2%. Material: peripheral blood. Every receptor here comes from a woman under 40 with COVID-19, enrolled during active disease.

The chain has TRBV19 and TRBJ1-3; 7 bases line up with TRBD1. From germline, CDR1 is LNHDA and CDR2 SQIVND (reference sequence). The CDR3 is made up of 16 amino acids. Trimming removed 6 bases from V and 2 bases from J; junction bases left unmatched: 10. The DNA of the CDR3 is TGTGCCAGTAGCACTAGCGGACAGGCTGCTGGAAACACCATATATTTT. Amino acids: CASSTSGQAAGNTIYF.

The rearrangement uses TRBV5-5 and TRBJ1-1, with a possible D match to TRBD1 (5 bases). V shed 6 bases and J shed 5 bases, with 11 bases lying between them. Per germline, CDR1 SGHKS and CDR2 YYEKEE (reference sequence). The CDR3 has 12 amino acids. This CDR3 reads CASKVGDTEAFF. Here the CDR3 DNA reads TGTGCCAGCAAAGTAGGGGATACTGAAGCTTTCTTT.

The chain links TRBV30 to TRBJ1-2; D not certain. V was pared by 0 bases and J by 8 bases, with 13 bases between. The CDR3 is 13 residues long. The germline gives CDR1 GTSNPN, CDR2 SVGIG (reference sequence). CDR3 in amino acids: CAWSVQSLGGYTF. In DNA, the CDR3 is TGTGCCTGGAGTGTACAGTCACTTGGCGGCTACACCTTC. Looking up the rest from reference TRBV30 and TRBJ1-2 gives the full variable domain: SQTIHQWPATLVQPVGSPLSLECTVEGTSNPNLYWYRQAAGRGLQLLFYSVGIGQISSEVPQNLSASRPQDRQFILSSKKLLLSDSGFYLCAWSVQSLGGYTFGSGTRLTVV.

This rearrangement joins TRBV3-1 (or the pseudogene TRBV3-2) to TRBJ2-1; TRBD2 agrees at 9 bases. Germline V gene lookup returns CDR1 LGHDT and CDR2 YNNKEL (reference sequence). Trimming cost V 0 bases and J 2 bases; bases outside gene matches: 8. The CDR3 loop spans 18 amino acids. The CDR3 region is CASSQDVPTSGPYNEQFF. The CDR3, as DNA: TGTGCCAGCAGCCAAGATGTCCCGACTAGCGGCCCCTACAATGAGCAGTTCTTC.

The genes are TRBV30 and TRBJ2-2; possible D gene TRBD1, 6 bases. Trimming left V 2 bases short and J 6 bases short, with 13 bases between. Germline V gene lookup returns CDR1 GTSNPN and CDR2 SVGIG (reference sequence). The CDR3 length is 14 residues. CDR3 region: CAWSFYRAAGELFF. In DNA form, the CDR3 reads TGTGCCTGGAGTTTTTACAGGGCGGCCGGGGAGCTGTTTTTT. The complete variable domain, with remaining parts taken from reference TRBV30 and TRBJ2-2, reads SQTIHQWPATLVQPVGSPLSLECTVEGTSNPNLYWYRQAAGRGLQLLFYSVGIGQISSEVPQNLSASRPQDRQFILSSKKLLLSDSGFYLCAWSFYRAAGELFFGEGSRLTVL.

This chain uses TRBV7-2 with TRBJ2-7, with D possibly TRBD2 on 5 matching bases. CDR1 SGHTA and CDR2 FQGNSA come from the germline V gene. The germline V and J ends were trimmed by 1 base and 0 bases, with 7 bases remaining between them. The CDR3 is 14 amino acids. CDR3 residues: CASSLVATSYEQYF. The CDR3 DNA reads as TGTGCCAGCAGCTTAGTAGCGACCTCCTACGAGCAGTACTTC.

The chain links TRBV24-1 to TRBJ2-7; 7 bases line up with TRBD1. The CDR3 consists of 14 residues. J was trimmed by 6 bases and V by 2 bases; bases with no gene match: 6. The germline CDR1 and CDR2 sequences are KGHDR and SFDVKD. The CDR3 sequence: CATSDSGGPSEQYF. The CDR3 bases are TGTGCCACCAGTGATTCAGGGGGTCCGTCCGAGCAGTACTTC.

The V call is TRBV5-1, the J call TRBJ1-5; maybe TRBD1 (6 bases). V lost 0 bases and J lost 7, with 11 bases in between. Germline-derived CDR1 and CDR2 are SGHRS and YFSETQ. The length of the CDR3 is 14 residues. The CDR3 region is CASSLAGVGQPQHF. CDR3 DNA: TGCGCCAGCAGCTTGGCAGGGGTGGGGCAGCCCCAGCATTTT.

The chain links TRBV30 to TRBJ1-6, with 8 bases matching TRBD1. Germline loops: CDR1 GTSNPN, CDR2 SVGIG (reference sequence). CDR3 length equals 19 residues. V shed 3 bases, J shed 0 bases, and the junction held 13 bases outside the gene matches. Written as DNA, the CDR3 is TGTGCCTGGAGCAGGGGGCGACAGTTTATCAGCTCCTATAATTCACCCCTCCACTTT. Its translation: CAWSRGRQFISSYNSPLHF.

The chain joins TRBV7-9 to TRBJ2-7; D perhaps matches TRBD2 (6 bases). V lost 5 bases, J lost 2 bases, and 10 bases lay in between. CDR1 is SEHNR and CDR2 is FQNEAQ in the germline V gene (reference sequence). CDR3 length: 13 amino acids. The CDR3 region has the DNA TGTGCCAGCAGCCAACCGGGAGCCTACGAGCAGTACTTC. This translates into CASSQPGAYEQYF.

The chain has TRBV9 and TRBJ1-5, with unresolved D. Germline CDR1 and CDR2: SGDLS and YYNGEE. This CDR3 has 14 amino acids. With 4 bases removed from V and 4 bases from J, the gap between germline ends came to 12 bases. Here the CDR3 DNA reads TGTGCCAGCAGCCCCCGTGGCCAAAATCAGCCCCAGCATTTT. Residues: CASSPRGQNQPQHF.

The chain carries TRBV7-6 and TRBJ1-4; 10 positions match TRBD1. V gave up 5 bases and J gave up 8 bases; unmatched junction bases: 11. Per the germline V gene, CDR1 is SGHVS and CDR2 is FNYEAQ. This CDR3 has 16 amino acids. CDR3 sequence: CASSLGTGEVSEKLFF. The DNA for the CDR3 is TGTGCCAGCAGCCTAGGGACAGGGGAGGTTTCAGAAAAACTGTTTTTT.

The J gene is TRBJ1-5, the V gene TRBV7-8; D not resolved. Trimming removed 5 bases at V and 9 bases at J, with 20 bases between. The CDR3 totals 15 residues. The germline V gene encodes CDR1 SGHVS and CDR2 FQNEAQ. The CDR3, as DNA: TGTGCCAGCAGCGATGTTGGTGGCAGGTCGGCGCCCCAGCATTTT. It specifies CASSDVGGRSAPQHF.

The chain couples TRBV4-1 to TRBJ2-3, with D possibly TRBD1 on 5 matching bases. In germline, CDR1 is MGHRA, CDR2 YSYEKL. This CDR3 is built from 14 residues. V lost 6 bases to trimming and J lost 2 bases, with 12 bases between them. Here the CDR3 reads CASRTAPLTDTQYF. The CDR3 region has the DNA TGCGCCAGCAGGACAGCCCCGCTCACAGATACGCAGTATTTT.

V usage is TRBV5-1 and J usage is TRBJ1-3, with 8 bases that match TRBD1. V gave up 2 bases and J gave up 3 bases; unmatched junction bases: 4. Germline V gene lookup returns CDR1 SGHRS and CDR2 YFSETQ. The CDR3 sequence is 15 residues long. The chain's CDR3 is CASSLWTGNGNTIYF. In DNA form, the CDR3 reads TGCGCCAGCAGCTTATGGACAGGGAATGGAAACACCATATATTTT.

The genes are TRBV2 and TRBJ2-7; 12 positions agree with TRBD2. The CDR3 runs to 15 residues. Germline CDR1 SNHLY, CDR2 FYNNEI. J gave up 5 bases and V 6 bases, and 8 bases lay outside the gene matches. Written as DNA, the CDR3 is TGTGCCAGCAGCCGACTAGCGGGAGAGGTAAACGAGCAGTACTTC. Its translation: CASSRLAGEVNEQYF.

The CDR3 is CASSLVPGDYEQYF. CDR3 nucleotides: TGTGCCAGCAGCTTAGTGCCAGGGGACTACGAGCAGTACTTC. V and J are TRBV7-2 and TRBJ2-7, with D possibly being TRBD1 (6 bases). The germline gives CDR1 SGHTA, CDR2 FQGNSA. This CDR3 contains 14 residues. V was cut by 1 base and J by 3 bases, with 10 bases left in between.

The genes are TRBV29-1 and TRBJ1-1; D uncertain. The length of the CDR3 is 13 residues. Trimming left V 1 base short and J 1 base short, with 7 bases between. Germline V gene sequence: CDR1 SQVTM, CDR2 ANQGSEA. This CDR3 is CSVEAHRNTEAFF. In DNA form, the CDR3 reads TGCAGCGTTGAAGCCCACAGGAACACTGAAGCTTTCTTT.

The rearrangement joins TRBV7-9 to TRBJ1-5; D not certain. Germline CDR1 and CDR2: SEHNR and FQNEAQ (reference sequence). Trimming removed 5 bases from V and 2 bases from J, with 10 bases in between. CDR3 length: 14 residues. The CDR3 is CASSLITGNQPQHF. DNA of the CDR3: TGTGCCAGCAGCCTTATTACAGGCAATCAGCCCCAGCATTTT.

The chain has TRBV5-6 and TRBJ1-2; no clear D. CDR1 and CDR2 (germline): SGHDT, YYEEEE. V shed 1 base and J shed 8 bases, with 21 bases lying between them. CDR3 length: 16 amino acids. In DNA form, the CDR3 reads TGTGCCAGCAGCTTGAGGACCGCGGGAGCCCTGGAAGGCTACACCTTC. Encoded protein: CASSLRTAGALEGYTF.

This chain joins TRBV5-4 and TRBJ2-7, with a weak D call TRBD1 (5 bases). The germline V and J ends were trimmed by 4 bases and 5 bases, with 7 bases remaining between them. This CDR3 is built from 11 residues. CDR1 SGHNT and CDR2 YYREEE come from the germline V gene (reference sequence). The CDR3 DNA reads as TGTGCCAGCAGCCTGGACAACGAGCAGTACTTC. Translated, it gives CASSLDNEQYF. The full variable domain, its missing parts supplied by reference TRBV5-4 and TRBJ2-7, is ETGVTQSPTHLIKTRGQQVTLRCSSQSGHNTVSWYQQALGQGPQFIFQYYREEENGRGNFPPRFSGLQFPNYSSELNVNALELDDSALYLCASSLDNEQYFGPGTRLTVT.

This rearrangement joins TRBV18 to TRBJ2-6, with 10 bases aligning to TRBD1. V lost 3 bases and J lost 8; bases outside the gene matches: 4. Germline assignment: CDR1 KGHSH and CDR2 LQKENI. The CDR3 totals 15 residues. In nucleotides, the CDR3 is TGTGCCAGCTCACCTGGACAGGGGGACACCAACGTCCTGACTTTC. Protein: CASSPGQGDTNVLTF.

This sequence joins TRBV28 and TRBJ2-7, with D possibly TRBD1 on 6 matching bases. This CDR3 is 14 amino acids long. Per germline, CDR1 MDHEN and CDR2 SYDVKM. V lost 8 bases, J lost 2 bases, and 16 bases lay in between. CDR3 region: CASRDRSSTYEQYF. The CDR3 DNA reads as TGTGCCAGCCGTGACAGGTCCTCAACCTACGAGCAGTACTTC.

The chain has TRBV5-4 and TRBJ1-1; D gene uncertain. Trimming took off 2 bases at V and 5 bases at J, with 10 bases between the two ends. Germline loops: CDR1 SGHNT, CDR2 YYREEE (reference sequence). The CDR3 is made up of 13 amino acids. CDR3 bases: TGTGCCAGCAGCTTCGCGGGAGAAACTGAAGCTTTCTTT. Its translation is CASSFAGETEAFF.

The gene calls are TRBV5-1 and TRBJ2-1, with D maybe TRBD2 (6 bases). Germline V CDR1 and CDR2: SGHRS, YFSETQ. Trimming left V 7 bases short and J 3 bases short, with 20 bases between. The CDR3 is 16 residues long. The CDR3, as DNA: TGCGCCAGCGGTTCCTCGCCGGGAGAAGTCTACAATGAGCAGTTCTTC. Encoded protein: CASGSSPGEVYNEQFF.

A word on this clone: Other nucleotide sequences from this sample produce the same CDR3. V and J are TRBV7-9 and TRBJ1-1; D perhaps matches TRBD1 (5 bases). Trimming left V 1 base short and J 1 base short, with 7 bases between. In germline, CDR1 is SEHNR, CDR2 FQNEAQ (reference sequence). This CDR3 is 14 amino acids long. The CDR3 sequence: CASSLEGANTEAFF. The CDR3 DNA is TGTGCCAGCAGCTTAGAAGGGGCGAACACTGAAGCTTTCTTT.

This sequence joins TRBV25-1 and TRBJ2-1, with TRBD2 matching 10 bases. This CDR3 has 17 residues. V dropped 5 bases and J dropped 0; count of bases not matched to a gene: 7. Per the germline V gene, CDR1 is MGHDK and CDR2 is SYGVNS. The CDR3 reads CASSKRGLADSYNEQFF. CDR3 sequence (DNA): TGTGCCAGCAGTAAAAGAGGACTAGCGGACTCCTACAATGAGCAGTTCTTC. Based on the CDR3 plus reference TRBV25-1 and TRBJ2-1, the full variable domain is EADIYQTPRYLVIGTGKKITLECSQTMGHDKMYWYQQDPGMELHLIHYSYGVNSTEKGDLSSESTVSRIRTEHFPLTLESARPSHTSQYLCASSKRGLADSYNEQFFGPGTRLTVL.

In this sample, this clone turned up a few times. This rearrangement joins TRBV19 to TRBJ2-7; 10 positions match TRBD2. After removal of 6 bases from V and 2 bases from J, the junction contained 4 bases not matched to a gene. The CDR3 runs to 14 residues. CDR1 LNHDA and CDR2 SQIVND come from the germline V gene (reference sequence). Here the CDR3 DNA reads TGTGCCAGTAGGGATCTAGCGGGAGCCTACGAGCAGTACTTC. It translates to CASRDLAGAYEQYF.

This chain connects TRBV5-6 to TRBJ1-1; D is ambiguous. There are 15 residues in the CDR3. Germline CDR1 SGHDT, CDR2 YYEEEE. The ends were cut back, 1 base at V and 0 bases at J, with 10 bases in the middle. The CDR3 is CASSLIPTMNTEAFF. The CDR3 coding sequence is TGTGCCAGCAGCTTGATTCCTACCATGAACACTGAAGCTTTCTTT.

J is TRBJ2-4 and V is TRBV6-5; the match to TRBD2 covers 7 bases. Germline CDR1 MNHEY, CDR2 SVGAGI. V lost 0 bases to trimming and J lost 7 bases; unmatched junction nucleotides: 3. This CDR3 is built from 14 residues. CDR3 nucleotides: TGTGCCAGCAGTTACTCGATGGGGGGGAACATTCAGTACTTC. This translates into CASSYSMGGNIQYF.

This chain connects TRBV11-2 to TRBJ2-5; TRBD2 matches 14 bases. V trimming: 0 bases; J trimming: 4 bases; junction bases outside the gene matches: 13. This CDR3 spans 20 amino acids. Per germline, CDR1 SGHAT and CDR2 FQNNGV. CDR3 sequence (DNA): TGTGCCAGCAGCTTAGAAGGGTTGGGACTAGCGGGAGTAAGGCGAGAGACCCAGTACTTC. Translated, it gives CASSLEGLGLAGVRRETQYF.